This T cell receptor beta chain was sequenced for a study of control samples from healthy donors and cancer patients. Between the trimmed V and J ends, which lost 8 bases and 1 base, there was a span of 8 bases. This CDR3 is built from 12 residues. Germline CDR1 is ENHRY and CDR2 is SYGVKD. TCRdb keeps only in-frame clones here, not all; method: immunoSEQ multiplex PCR. The sample contains about 160,000 clones, 80% to 90% of which appear only once. The receptor was isolated from a man aged 30 to 45 in good health. This sequence joins TRBV10-3 and TRBJ1-1; D gene ambiguous. Sample: blood. The CDR3 DNA reads as TGTGCCATCGGTCAGACGAACACTGAAGCTTTCTTT. Amino acid sequence: CAIGQTNTEAFF.